The rows below give T cell receptor beta chains drawn from one sample of a study of vaccination and CD4 T cells after COVID-19. TCRdb itself ran the PCR reads through MiXCR, one entry per CDR3 protein. This table has 25,000 to 30,000 distinct CDR3 sequences, 51% appearing once. Sample: CD4+ T cells from blood, taken about 7 months after SARS-CoV-2 vaccination. The receptors here all came from a human donor who had recovered from COVID-19. The CDR3 runs from the conserved cysteine through the conserved F or W. A D gene is named only where the DNA matches it firmly. Some rows mark clone size as missing; the rest say once, few, many or name a class of expanded clone.

cdr3_length	v_call	d_call	j_call	clone_size	cdr3_nt	cdr3_aa
14	TRBV6-4	TRBD2	TRBJ2-3	NA	TGTGCCAGCAGTCCGGGACTAGCGACAGATACGCAGTATTTT	CASSPGLATDTQYF
14	TRBV4-1	NA	TRBJ2-1	NA	TGCGCCAGCAGCCAAGTTTTAGGTCACAATGAGCAGTTCTTC	CASSQVLGHNEQFF
13	TRBV6-1	NA	TRBJ2-7	NA	TGTGCCAGCAGTGACAGGCCTCTCTACGAGCAGTACTTC	CASSDRPLYEQYF
15	TRBV15	NA	TRBJ2-7	NA	TGTGCCACCAGGTCTGCGCAGTCCAACTCCTACGAGCAGTACTTC	CATRSAQSNSYEQYF
12	TRBV2	NA	TRBJ1-2	few	TGTGCCAGCACCGATGACGTCTATGGCTACACCTTC	CASTDDVYGYTF
14	TRBV29-1	NA	TRBJ2-7	once	TGCAGCGTAGAGATCCCCCAAAGCTCCTACGAGCAGTACTTC	CSVEIPQSSYEQYF
14	TRBV19	NA	TRBJ1-2	NA	TGTGCCAGTAGTATTGGTCTAAGCGAGAGGGGCTACACCTTC	CASSIGLSERGYTF
15	TRBV7-9	NA	TRBJ1-1	NA	TGTGCCAGCATTCCCAACCTGGGGGAGAACACTGAAGCTTTCTTT	CASIPNLGENTEAFF
16	TRBV7-6	NA	TRBJ1-1	NA	TGTGCCAGCAGCTTAGACGTTACTGGAGGTTACACTGAAGCTTTCTTT	CASSLDVTGGYTEAFF
14	TRBV6-1	TRBD2	TRBJ2-7	NA	TGTGCCAGCAGGGTAAGCGGGACGATGTACGAGCAGTACTTC	CASRVSGTMYEQYF
17	TRBV27	NA	TRBJ1-1	once	TGTGCCAGCTTTAACAACAGGGTTGACCTGATCGGCACTGAAGCTTTCTTT	CASFNNRVDLIGTEAFF
15	TRBV20-1	TRBD2	TRBJ2-3	medium-sized	TGCAGTGCTAGAGATGGGCGGGAGTCGACAGATACGCAGTATTTT	CSARDGRESTDTQYF
13	TRBV5-4	TRBD2	TRBJ2-3	once	TGTGCCAGCAGCCTTGCGGGAGCAGATACGCAGTATTTT	CASSLAGADTQYF
15	TRBV11-3	TRBD1	TRBJ2-1	once	TGTGCCAGCAGCTTGGGGGACAGGGTGATAGAGGAGCAGTTCTTC	CASSLGDRVIEEQFF
13	TRBV28	NA	TRBJ2-7	NA	TGTGCCAGCAGTCCTCGACAGACATACGAGCAGTACTTC	CASSPRQTYEQYF
12	TRBV20-1	TRBD2	TRBJ2-7	NA	TGCAGTGCTAGGACTAGCGAGCGTGGGCAGTACTTC	CSARTSERGQYF
14	TRBV20-1	TRBD2	TRBJ2-7	NA	TGCAGTGCCACTAGCGGGAACCGCTCCTACGAGCAGTACTTC	CSATSGNRSYEQYF
11	TRBV28	NA	TRBJ2-2	NA	TGTGCCAGCAGTTACTCCGGGGAGCTGTTTTTT	CASSYSGELFF
16	TRBV20-1	TRBD1	TRBJ2-5	NA	TGCAGTGCTAGAGATTTAGGGGGCGAGGGCTACTTGGGCCAGTACTTC	CSARDLGGEGYLGQYF
13	TRBV29-1	NA	TRBJ2-3	NA	TGCAGCGTTGTGCGGGTGGGGACAGATACGCAGTATTTT	CSVVRVGTDTQYF
15	TRBV6-5	NA	TRBJ2-5	NA	TGTGCCAGCAGTTCTAGGTGGGGTGTAGGGGAGACCCAGTACTTC	CASSSRWGVGETQYF
16	TRBV20-1	TRBD1	TRBJ2-2	few	TGCAGTGCTAGCGGGGCAGGGGGTATGAACACCGGGGAGCTGTTTTTT	CSASGAGGMNTGELFF
14	TRBV19	NA	TRBJ1-2	few	TGTGCCAGTAGTATCTGGCCTCCTAACTATGGCTACACCTTC	CASSIWPPNYGYTF
13	TRBV20-1	NA	TRBJ1-2	NA	TGCAGTGCTAGAGTAGGGAACCGGTATGGCTACACCTTC	CSARVGNRYGYTF
12	TRBV6-2/TRBV6-3	NA	TRBJ2-3	NA	TGTGCCAGCAGTGACTACACAGATACGCAGTATTTT	CASSDYTDTQYF
13	TRBV7-9	NA	TRBJ2-2	NA	TGTGCCAGCAGCTTACAGGACACCGGGGAGCTGTTTTTT	CASSLQDTGELFF
16	TRBV7-9	TRBD2	TRBJ2-3	few	TGTGCCAGCAGCTTAGGTCTGGCGGGAGTAGGAGATACGCAGTATTTT	CASSLGLAGVGDTQYF
15	TRBV7-9	TRBD1	TRBJ2-1	medium-sized	TGTGCCAGCAGCCCAGGGGGACAGGATATCAATGAGCAGTTCTTC	CASSPGGQDINEQFF
16	TRBV4-3	TRBD1	TRBJ1-1	medium-sized	TGCGCCAGCAGCCAAGATTGGGCAGGGGGGAACACTGAAGCTTTCTTT	CASSQDWAGGNTEAFF
20	TRBV7-8	NA	TRBJ2-3	NA	TGTGCCAGCAGCTTAGTGTCCGGGGGTTCCTCCCAGCGGTTCACAGATACGCAGTATTTT	CASSLVSGGSSQRFTDTQYF
15	TRBV20-1	NA	TRBJ1-5	few	TGCAGTGCTAGAGAATCTCTGGAAGGCAATCAGCCCCAGCATTTT	CSARESLEGNQPQHF
16	TRBV11-2	NA	TRBJ2-3	NA	TGTGCCAGCAGCTTGGGAGGGGGCTGGAGCACAGATACGCAGTATTTT	CASSLGGGWSTDTQYF
13	TRBV28	NA	TRBJ1-5	once	TGTGCCAGCAGTTTGTTGGGCAATCAGCCCCAGCATTTT	CASSLLGNQPQHF
19	TRBV6-1	NA	TRBJ1-5	NA	TGTGCCAGCAGTCAACCATCTCGGGACGGCCGTCATAGCAATCAGCCCCAGCATTTT	CASSQPSRDGRHSNQPQHF
15	TRBV20-1	NA	TRBJ1-1	NA	TGCAGTGCAGACCAGCAGCCTAATGTTGGCACTGAAGCTTTCTTT	CSADQQPNVGTEAFF
12	TRBV7-2	NA	TRBJ2-1	few	TGTGCCAGCAGCTTAACCCAAAATGAGCAGTTCTTC	CASSLTQNEQFF
13	TRBV15	NA	TRBJ2-3	few	TGTGCCACCAGCAGAGTGGGAGTCCATACGCAGTATTTT	CATSRVGVHTQYF
15	TRBV7-9	NA	TRBJ2-3	NA	TGTGCCAGCAGCGATGCCGACGGATTCACAAATACGCAGTATTTT	CASSDADGFTNTQYF
13	TRBV7-3	TRBD1	TRBJ2-1	NA	TGTGCCAGCAGCCGGGGGACAGGCAATGAGCAGTTCTTC	CASSRGTGNEQFF
13	TRBV19	NA	TRBJ2-5	few	TGTGCCAGTAGTATTTTACAGGGAGAGACCCAGTACTTC	CASSILQGETQYF
14	TRBV2	TRBD1	TRBJ2-7	NA	TGTGCCAGCAGGAAGACAGGGGACGTCTACGAGCAGTACTTC	CASRKTGDVYEQYF
17	TRBV6-1	TRBD2	TRBJ2-1	NA	TGTGCCAGCAGTCCGCCGGCGATAGCGGGAGGGCCAAATGAGCAGTTCTTC	CASSPPAIAGGPNEQFF
13	TRBV2	NA	TRBJ1-5	few	TGTGCCAGCAGTGAATGGAGTACTCAGCCCCAGCATTTT	CASSEWSTQPQHF
15	TRBV19	NA	TRBJ1-5	once	TGTGCCAGCACACCCAACGGGGAGGGCAATCAGCCCCAGCATTTT	CASTPNGEGNQPQHF
14	TRBV29-1	TRBD2	TRBJ2-7	NA	TGCAGCGCGGGGGGGACTAGCGGGAGAACCGAGCAGTACTTC	CSAGGTSGRTEQYF
20	TRBV7-2	TRBD2	TRBJ2-5	few	TGTGCCAGCAGCTTAGGGGCGCTAGCGGGAGTTATAGGGCTCCAAGAGACCCAGTACTTC	CASSLGALAGVIGLQETQYF
14	TRBV7-9	NA	TRBJ2-3	NA	TGTGCCAGCAGCTTAATCCCGGGGCCAGATACGCAGTATTTT	CASSLIPGPDTQYF
14	TRBV2	NA	TRBJ2-5	NA	TGTGCCAGCAGTGCGGGGCAGGTCCAAGGGACCCAGTACTTC	CASSAGQVQGTQYF
17	TRBV20-1	NA	TRBJ1-2	NA	TGCAGTGCTAGAGTGGGCAACTGGGACTACAGGAACTATGGCTACACCTTC	CSARVGNWDYRNYGYTF
12	TRBV7-9	NA	TRBJ1-2	few	TGTGCCAGCAGCCGGGGACCGGATGGCTACACCTTC	CASSRGPDGYTF